A selection of T cell receptor beta chains follows, all from one sample in a study of cytomegalovirus exposure and HLA in healthy donors. Only in-frame clones appear in the TCRdb table, and some are missing; sequencing was by immunoSEQ multiplex PCR. The sample shows approximately 280,000 clones, 70% to 90% of them seen only once. Sequencing was carried out using PBMCs. These TCRs come from a woman aged 18-29 years in good health and CMV-seronegative. Each CDR3 is given with its conserved first and last residue. The D gene is left open where the match is weak. Clone size, where shown, is once, few, many, or a class for clones that have expanded.

clone_size: few
j_call: TRBJ1-4
v_call: TRBV7-9
d_call: .
cdr3_nt: TGTGCCAGCAGCTTGGGAGGTGTCGGTGAAAAACTGTTTTTT
cdr3_aa: CASSLGGVGEKLFF

clone_size: .
j_call: TRBJ2-6
v_call: TRBV2
d_call: TRBD1
cdr3_nt: TGTGCCAGCAGTTGGGACAGAACATCTGGGGCCAACGTCCTGACTTTC
cdr3_aa: CASSWDRTSGANVLTF

clone_size: .
j_call: TRBJ1-3
v_call: TRBV5-4
d_call: .
cdr3_nt: TGTGCCAGCAGCTTGGGCGGGACTTACCAGAGCACCATATATTTT
cdr3_aa: CASSLGGTYQSTIYF

clone_size: .
j_call: TRBJ2-3
v_call: TRBV11-2
d_call: .
cdr3_nt: TGTGCCAGCAGCAGAGGCACAGATACGCAGTATTTT
cdr3_aa: CASSRGTDTQYF

clone_size: .
j_call: TRBJ2-2
v_call: TRBV5-1
d_call: .
cdr3_nt: TGCGCCAGCAGCTTCGGTTTCGAGGGATTCACCGGGGAGCTGTTTTTT
cdr3_aa: CASSFGFEGFTGELFF

clone_size: .
j_call: TRBJ2-7
v_call: TRBV6-5
d_call: TRBD1
cdr3_nt: TGTGCCAGCAGTTACGGAGGACAGGGGGGCTACGAGCAGTACTTC
cdr3_aa: CASSYGGQGGYEQYF

clone_size: .
j_call: TRBJ2-1
v_call: TRBV9
d_call: TRBD2
cdr3_nt: TGTGCCAGCAGCGTAGGGGATAGCGGGTACAATGAGCAGTTCTTC
cdr3_aa: CASSVGDSGYNEQFF

clone_size: .
j_call: TRBJ2-7
v_call: TRBV11-3
d_call: TRBD2
cdr3_nt: TGTGCCAGCAGCTTAGAACGGATCCGATTCGGTAGCGGGAGCTCCTACGAGCAGTACTTC
cdr3_aa: CASSLERIRFGSGSSYEQYF

clone_size: few
j_call: TRBJ2-7
v_call: TRBV19
d_call: .
cdr3_nt: TGTGCCAGTAGTATAGGCGAACGGCGGCCCTACGAGCAGTACTTC
cdr3_aa: CASSIGERRPYEQYF

clone_size: .
j_call: TRBJ1-3
v_call: TRBV30
d_call: .
cdr3_nt: TGTGCCTGGGACTTGGGTCTCTCTGGAAACACCATATATTTT
cdr3_aa: CAWDLGLSGNTIYF

clone_size: .
j_call: TRBJ1-1
v_call: TRBV6-5
d_call: .
cdr3_nt: TGTGCCAGCAGTTACTCGAACGCCAGGGACACTGAAGCTTTCTTT
cdr3_aa: CASSYSNARDTEAFF

clone_size: .
j_call: TRBJ2-7
v_call: TRBV5-1
d_call: .
cdr3_nt: TGCGCCAGCAGCCTCACGACAGGCTCCTACGAGCAGTACTTC
cdr3_aa: CASSLTTGSYEQYF

clone_size: .
j_call: TRBJ1-5
v_call: TRBV6-5
d_call: TRBD1
cdr3_nt: TGTGCCAGCATGCCGGGACAGGGGTTTCAGCCCCAGCATTTT
cdr3_aa: CASMPGQGFQPQHF

clone_size: few
j_call: TRBJ2-1
v_call: TRBV6-5
d_call: .
cdr3_nt: TGTGGTACCGGGGATTACAATGAGCAGTTCTTC
cdr3_aa: CGTGDYNEQFF

clone_size: .
j_call: TRBJ2-3
v_call: TRBV29-1
d_call: .
cdr3_nt: TGCAGCGTTGGAGGTAGCCAGGGGGGTACGCAGTATTTT
cdr3_aa: CSVGGSQGGTQYF

clone_size: few
j_call: TRBJ2-7
v_call: TRBV10-1
d_call: .
cdr3_nt: TGCGCCAGCAGTGAGGGTGGCAGGGTTTACGAGCAGTACTTC
cdr3_aa: CASSEGGRVYEQYF

clone_size: few
j_call: TRBJ1-5
v_call: TRBV7-2
d_call: TRBD1
cdr3_nt: TGTGCCAGCAGCTTTGGACAGGGTGGGCAGCCCCAGCATTTT
cdr3_aa: CASSFGQGGQPQHF

clone_size: .
j_call: TRBJ2-3
v_call: TRBV30
d_call: TRBD2
cdr3_nt: TGTGCCTTCCGGACTAGCGGGACATACACAGATACGCAGTATTTT
cdr3_aa: CAFRTSGTYTDTQYF

clone_size: .
j_call: TRBJ2-7
v_call: TRBV19
d_call: TRBD1
cdr3_nt: TGTGCCAGTAGTAAGGGACAGATCTCCTACGAGCAGTACTTC
cdr3_aa: CASSKGQISYEQYF

clone_size: .
j_call: TRBJ2-7
v_call: TRBV4-1
d_call: .
cdr3_nt: TGCGCCAGCAGCCAAGATAGGGGCAGGGGCATAATATCCTACGAGCAGTACTTC
cdr3_aa: CASSQDRGRGIISYEQYF

clone_size: once
j_call: TRBJ2-2
v_call: TRBV18
d_call: TRBD1
cdr3_nt: TGTGCCAGCTCACCGTACAGGGGGGACACCGGGGAGCTGTTTTTT
cdr3_aa: CASSPYRGDTGELFF

clone_size: .
j_call: TRBJ2-5
v_call: TRBV5-1
d_call: TRBD2
cdr3_nt: TGCGCCAGCAGCTTAGGACTAGCACAAGAGACCCAGTACTTC
cdr3_aa: CASSLGLAQETQYF

clone_size: .
j_call: TRBJ1-1
v_call: TRBV11-2
d_call: .
cdr3_nt: TGTGCCAGCAGCTTAGTCTCGTGGGCGAACACTGAAGCTTTCTTT
cdr3_aa: CASSLVSWANTEAFF

clone_size: .
j_call: TRBJ1-5
v_call: TRBV30
d_call: .
cdr3_nt: TGTGCCTGGAGTGTAGTGGAGGCCGGTCAGCCCCAGCATTTT
cdr3_aa: CAWSVVEAGQPQHF

clone_size: .
j_call: TRBJ1-1
v_call: TRBV5-1
d_call: .
cdr3_nt: TGCGCCAGCAGACTCCAAGGGGACACTGAAGCTTTCTTT
cdr3_aa: CASRLQGDTEAFF

clone_size: .
j_call: TRBJ1-2
v_call: TRBV19
d_call: .
cdr3_nt: TGTGCCAGTAGTATAACGCCAGATGCTAACTATGGCTACACCTTC
cdr3_aa: CASSITPDANYGYTF

clone_size: .
j_call: TRBJ1-1
v_call: TRBV6-5
d_call: TRBD1
cdr3_nt: TGTGCCAGCAGTTACCTTCGACAGGGAGAAGCTTTCTTT
cdr3_aa: CASSYLRQGEAFF

clone_size: .
j_call: TRBJ2-6
v_call: TRBV9
d_call: TRBD1
cdr3_nt: TGTGCCAGCAGCCTCGGGACAGGGGCTGGGGCCAACGTCCTGACTTTC
cdr3_aa: CASSLGTGAGANVLTF

clone_size: .
j_call: TRBJ1-1
v_call: TRBV6-1
d_call: .
cdr3_nt: TGTGCCAGCAGTCGACAGGTCCTAGGTGGCCCTGAAGCTTTCTTT
cdr3_aa: CASSRQVLGGPEAFF

clone_size: .
j_call: TRBJ1-1
v_call: TRBV27
d_call: .
cdr3_nt: TGTGCCAGCAGTTTTAGGGCGGGAAGGGTCGACACTGAAGCTTTCTTT
cdr3_aa: CASSFRAGRVDTEAFF

clone_size: .
j_call: TRBJ1-2
v_call: TRBV30
d_call: TRBD1
cdr3_nt: TGTGCCTGGAGGGGACAGGGGAACTATGGCTACACCTTC
cdr3_aa: CAWRGQGNYGYTF

clone_size: once
j_call: TRBJ2-5
v_call: TRBV2
d_call: .
cdr3_nt: TGTGCCTGCCGCCCTCAGGAGACCCAGTACTTC
cdr3_aa: CACRPQETQYF

clone_size: .
j_call: TRBJ2-7
v_call: TRBV28
d_call: TRBD1
cdr3_nt: TGTGCCAGCAGGACCACAGGGGTTAAAGACGAGCAGTACTTC
cdr3_aa: CASRTTGVKDEQYF

clone_size: .
j_call: TRBJ2-7
v_call: TRBV7-2
d_call: TRBD1
cdr3_nt: TGTGCCAGCAGCTTCACAGGGGTCTACGAGCAGTACTTC
cdr3_aa: CASSFTGVYEQYF

clone_size: .
j_call: TRBJ2-3
v_call: TRBV12-5
d_call: TRBD2
cdr3_nt: TGTGCTAGTGGTTTGCTAGCGGGAGGGGGGTGGAGAGATACGCAGTATTTT
cdr3_aa: CASGLLAGGGWRDTQYF

clone_size: few
j_call: TRBJ1-2
v_call: TRBV4-1
d_call: .
cdr3_nt: TGCGCCAGCAGGCTGTGGGCAGGTCCCCTCTATGGCTACACCTTC
cdr3_aa: CASRLWAGPLYGYTF

clone_size: .
j_call: TRBJ1-2
v_call: TRBV27
d_call: TRBD1
cdr3_nt: TGTGCCAGCAGTTTACGTGGACAGGGACATGGCTACACCTTC
cdr3_aa: CASSLRGQGHGYTF

clone_size: .
j_call: TRBJ2-5
v_call: TRBV12-1
d_call: .
cdr3_nt: TGTGCCAGCACTAAAAAGACCCAGTACTTC
cdr3_aa: CASTKKTQYF

clone_size: .
j_call: TRBJ2-1
v_call: TRBV6-1
d_call: .
cdr3_nt: TGTGCCAGCAGTGTAAGCACTACCTATTACAATGAGCAGTTCTTC
cdr3_aa: CASSVSTTYYNEQFF

clone_size: .
j_call: TRBJ1-5
v_call: TRBV16
d_call: .
cdr3_nt: TGTGCCAGCAGCCGGCCCGGACACCTAAATCAGCCCCAGCATTTT
cdr3_aa: CASSRPGHLNQPQHF

clone_size: .
j_call: TRBJ2-7
v_call: TRBV5-6
d_call: .
cdr3_nt: TGTGCCAGCACCATTACAGGGTCGGACGAGCAGTACTTC
cdr3_aa: CASTITGSDEQYF

clone_size: once
j_call: TRBJ2-1
v_call: TRBV5-1
d_call: .
cdr3_nt: TGCGCCAGCAGCCCGTCTAGTATCCCCTACAATGAGCAGTTCTTC
cdr3_aa: CASSPSSIPYNEQFF

clone_size: .
j_call: TRBJ2-7
v_call: TRBV5-1
d_call: .
cdr3_nt: TGCGCCAGCAGCATTAGACGGGTCCCCAATAGGTCCTACGAGCAGTACTTC
cdr3_aa: CASSIRRVPNRSYEQYF

clone_size: .
j_call: TRBJ1-2
v_call: TRBV7-9
d_call: TRBD1
cdr3_nt: TGTGCCAGCAGCTCCCCGGGACAGGGGGTTCCCTCCTATGGCTACACCTTC
cdr3_aa: CASSSPGQGVPSYGYTF

clone_size: .
j_call: TRBJ2-7
v_call: TRBV9
d_call: TRBD1
cdr3_nt: TGTGCCAGCAGCGTAGGACCACGGGACAGCGGCTACGAGCAGTACTTC
cdr3_aa: CASSVGPRDSGYEQYF

clone_size: .
j_call: TRBJ2-7
v_call: TRBV5-1
d_call: TRBD2
cdr3_nt: TGCGCCAGCAGCATGACTAGCGGGACCTACGAGCAGTACTTC
cdr3_aa: CASSMTSGTYEQYF

clone_size: .
j_call: TRBJ2-7
v_call: TRBV6-5
d_call: TRBD2
cdr3_nt: TGTGCCAGCAGTTACCGGGCGGGAGGGACCTACGAGCAGTACTTC
cdr3_aa: CASSYRAGGTYEQYF

clone_size: .
j_call: TRBJ2-1
v_call: TRBV5-5
d_call: TRBD1
cdr3_nt: TGTGCCAGCAGGAGCAACACGGGACAGGGATACAATGAGCAGTTCTTC
cdr3_aa: CASRSNTGQGYNEQFF

clone_size: .
j_call: TRBJ2-7
v_call: TRBV20-1
d_call: TRBD1
cdr3_nt: TGCAGTGCTAAAACAGGGGGCCGGCAGTACTTC
cdr3_aa: CSAKTGGRQYF

clone_size: .
j_call: TRBJ1-1
v_call: TRBV7-6
d_call: .
cdr3_nt: TGTGCCAGCAGCCAGAAGCGGGGGCGTGAGGTCACGAACACTGAAGCTTTCTTT
cdr3_aa: CASSQKRGREVTNTEAFF

clone_size: .
j_call: TRBJ1-5
v_call: TRBV28
d_call: .
cdr3_nt: TGTGCCAGCAGCCTCGGGACTGAGAATCAGCCCCAGCATTTT
cdr3_aa: CASSLGTENQPQHF

clone_size: .
j_call: TRBJ1-2
v_call: TRBV27
d_call: TRBD1
cdr3_nt: TGTGCCAGCAGTTGGGGACAGGGAGAGAGCGGCTACACCTTC
cdr3_aa: CASSWGQGESGYTF

clone_size: few
j_call: TRBJ1-5
v_call: TRBV6-5
d_call: TRBD1
cdr3_nt: TGTGCCAGCAACTACAGGGGTAGCAATCAGCCCCAGCATTTT
cdr3_aa: CASNYRGSNQPQHF

clone_size: .
j_call: TRBJ1-1
v_call: TRBV29-1
d_call: TRBD1
cdr3_nt: TGCAGCGTTGTGTTGCAGGGGGCATACACTGAAGCTTTCTTT
cdr3_aa: CSVVLQGAYTEAFF

clone_size: .
j_call: TRBJ1-2
v_call: TRBV18
d_call: .
cdr3_nt: TGTGCCAGCTCACCAGGGATTCCGTCGGGAGGCTACACCTTC
cdr3_aa: CASSPGIPSGGYTF

clone_size: .
j_call: TRBJ1-1
v_call: TRBV7-9
d_call: .
cdr3_nt: TGTGCCAGCAGCGCCGCTGGTTCGGGCACTGAAGCTTTCTTT
cdr3_aa: CASSAAGSGTEAFF

clone_size: .
j_call: TRBJ2-6
v_call: TRBV29-1
d_call: .
cdr3_nt: TGCAGCGTTGAACAGAACTCTGGGGCCAACGTCCTGACTTTC
cdr3_aa: CSVEQNSGANVLTF

clone_size: .
j_call: TRBJ2-1
v_call: TRBV4-2
d_call: TRBD2
cdr3_nt: TGTGCCAGCAGCCCTGCCCCCGGGACTAGCGGCTACAATGAGCAGTTCTTC
cdr3_aa: CASSPAPGTSGYNEQFF

clone_size: .
j_call: TRBJ2-1
v_call: TRBV2
d_call: TRBD2
cdr3_nt: TGTGCCAGCAGTGACCAGCGGGGCTACAATGAGCAGTTCTTC
cdr3_aa: CASSDQRGYNEQFF